In its sample, the clone carrying this T cell receptor (beta chain) was seen a few times. From about 400 ng of RNA, a library with molecular barcoded alpha/delta and beta/gamma adaptors was made. TCRdb called the reads again in MiXCR, with one record for every CDR3 protein. Among 35,000 to 50,000 distinct CDR3 sequences listed, 15% to 20% were seen once. This record comes from a study of read filtering for tumor transcriptome and immune sequencing. As for the study in general: Patients were approximately 17 male and approximately 15 female, mean age around 67 years, range about 45 to 85.

The germline V gene encodes CDR1 LNHDA and CDR2 SQIVND (reference sequence). V lost 3 bases to trimming and J lost 4 bases; unmatched junction nucleotides: 4. This CDR3 has 14 amino acids. This clonotype originated in a donor at least 40 years old with multiple myeloma. The chain links TRBV19 to TRBJ2-5; 8 nucleotides agree with TRBD2. Sequencing input: a population of CD138-negative cells sorted from bone marrow. The CDR3 spells CASSMSGSRETQYF. DNA for the CDR3: TGTGCCAGTAGTATGAGCGGGAGTAGAGAGACCCAGTACTTC.